The clone carrying this T cell receptor (beta chain) was seen only once. The antigen remains undetermined. This CDR3 spans 16 amino acids. CDR1 and CDR2 from the germline V gene are SGDLS and YYNGEE. The V segment lost 3 bases and the J segment 10 bases; nucleotides outside the gene matches: 7. Repertoires were generated with immunoSEQ multiplex PCR, while TCRdb's copy carries only in-frame clones and drops some. Of more than 250,000 clones detected, 70% to 90% appear once; the ten largest clones hold approximately 3.4%. The data are from a study of Ad26.COV2.S vaccination and SARS-CoV-2 variants. About the study: Administration of Ad26.COV2.S was intramuscular, either once or twice 56 days apart. The study, taken as a whole, reports: Placebo recipients trailed vaccine recipients in spike-specific TCR breadth.

Sample treatment: about 20 received Ad26.COV2.S at low or high dose, single or two shots; roughly 5 received placebo; per-sample allocation not given. Sampling took place 63 days after the first vaccine or placebo injection. Ad26.COV2.S expressed prefusion-stabilized spike from the original Wuhan strain. The material was peripheral blood, obtained in a trial of Ad26.COV2.S vaccine versus placebo. The gene calls are TRBV9 and TRBJ2-1, with 16 bases lining up with TRBD2. The sequence came from a person between 18 and 59 years old who received the Ad26.COV2.S COVID-19 vaccine or a placebo. The CDR3 region is CASSGGLAGGPREQFF. The CDR3 region has the DNA TGTGCCAGCAGCGGGGGACTAGCGGGAGGGCCGAGGGAGCAGTTCTTC.